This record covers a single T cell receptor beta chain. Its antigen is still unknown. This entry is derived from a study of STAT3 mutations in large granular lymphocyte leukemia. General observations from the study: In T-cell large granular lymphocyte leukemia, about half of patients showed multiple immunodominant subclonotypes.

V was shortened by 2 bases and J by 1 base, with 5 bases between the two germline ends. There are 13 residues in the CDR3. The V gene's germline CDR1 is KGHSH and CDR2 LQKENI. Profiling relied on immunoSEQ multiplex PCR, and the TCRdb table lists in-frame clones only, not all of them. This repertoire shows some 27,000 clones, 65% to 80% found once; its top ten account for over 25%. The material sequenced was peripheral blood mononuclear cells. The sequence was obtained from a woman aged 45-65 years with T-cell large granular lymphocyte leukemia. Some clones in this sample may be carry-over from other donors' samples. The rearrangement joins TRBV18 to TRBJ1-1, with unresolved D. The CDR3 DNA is TGTGCCAGCTCACCAAACGGGAACACTGAAGCTTTCTTT. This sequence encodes CASSPNGNTEAFF. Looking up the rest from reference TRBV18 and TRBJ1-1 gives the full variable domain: NAGVMQNPRHLVRRRGQEARLRCSPMKGHSHVYWYRQLPEEGLKFMVYLQKENIIDESGMPKERFSAEFPKEGPSILRIQQVVRGDSAAYFCASSPNGNTEAFFGQGTRLTVV.